This TCR beta chain stems from a study of OX40 agonist ivuxolimab in advanced cancers. Study summary: At 0.01 to 10 mg/kg, ivuxolimab was administered intravenously to patients every 2 weeks. Patients treated during dose escalation were battling hepatocellular carcinoma, melanoma, renal cell or head and neck cancer. Partial responses occurred in Three dose-escalation patients, one with hepatocellular carcinoma and two with cutaneous melanoma.

TCRdb's table, derived via immunoSEQ multiplex PCR, lists solely in-frame clones and lacks some. The data show some 57,000 clones, approximately 86% seen once. Patients with a history of autoimmune disease or on systemic immunosuppression were excluded. The CDR3 runs 12 residues. Deletions cut 3 bases from V and 6 bases from J, with 9 bases between. Germline-derived CDR1 and CDR2 are SGHKS and YYEKEE (reference sequence). The sample here was CD4+ or CD8+ T cells sorted from blood, taken in a trial of the OX40 agonist ivuxolimab. The chain joins TRBV5-5 to TRBJ1-2; a possible D gene is TRBD1 (6 bases). The clonotype comes from an adult with an advanced solid tumor such as melanoma, head and neck, liver or kidney cancer. For the CDR3, the DNA is TGTGCCAGCAGCTACCCAGGGGATGGCTACACCTTC. It yields the protein CASSYPGDGYTF.